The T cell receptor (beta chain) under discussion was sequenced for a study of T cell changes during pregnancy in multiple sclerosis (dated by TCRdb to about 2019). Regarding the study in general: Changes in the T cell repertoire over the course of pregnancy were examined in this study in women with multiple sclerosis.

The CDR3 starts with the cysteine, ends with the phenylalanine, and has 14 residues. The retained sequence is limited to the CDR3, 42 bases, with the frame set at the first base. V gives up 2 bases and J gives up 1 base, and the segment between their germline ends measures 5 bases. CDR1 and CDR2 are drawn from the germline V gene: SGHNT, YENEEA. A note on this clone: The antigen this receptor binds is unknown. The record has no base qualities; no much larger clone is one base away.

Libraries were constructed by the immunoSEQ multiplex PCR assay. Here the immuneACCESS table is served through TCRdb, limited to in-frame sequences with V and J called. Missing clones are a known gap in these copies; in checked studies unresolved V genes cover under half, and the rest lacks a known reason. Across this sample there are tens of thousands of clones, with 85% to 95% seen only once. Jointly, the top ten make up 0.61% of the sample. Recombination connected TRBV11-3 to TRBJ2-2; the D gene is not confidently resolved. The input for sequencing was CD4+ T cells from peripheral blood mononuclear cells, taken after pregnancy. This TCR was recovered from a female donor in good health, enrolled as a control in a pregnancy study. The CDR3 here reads CASSLYRNTGELFF. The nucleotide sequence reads TGTGCCAGCAGCTTATACAGGAACACCGGGGAGCTGTTTTTT.